This T cell receptor beta chain is drawn from a study of T cells after yellow fever vaccination. CDR1 SGHTA and CDR2 FQGNSA come from the germline V gene. This CDR3 region has 14 residues. With 5 bases removed from V and 0 bases from J, the gap between germline ends came to 8 bases. TCRdb called the 5' RACE reads again in MiXCR, with one record for every CDR3 protein. The top ten hold around 15% of the sample, which has 500,000 to 650,000 distinct CDR3 sequences, roughly 13% seen once. The chain carries TRBV7-2 and TRBJ1-3, with D hard to call. The TCR sequence derives from a man aged 25 to 45 who received the YFV17D yellow fever vaccine. The material sequenced was PBMCs, taken on the day of the yellow fever booster vaccination. CDR3 DNA sequence: TGTGCCAGCAGCCCGGGCCCCTCTGGAAACACCATATATTTT. Translating gives CASSPGPSGNTIYF.